This T cell receptor beta chain emerged from a study of blood T cell repertoires in COVID-19. Study context: Acute and convalescent COVID-19 samples came from the United States, Italy and Spain. Nucleic acid was either cDNA or gDNA, and it came from T cells, B-cell-depleted T cells, or PBMCs.

The length of the CDR3 is 12 residues. Per germline, CDR1 KGHSH and CDR2 LQKENI. V lost 3 bases and J lost 5, with 7 bases in between. Per the authors' pipeline: By means of reference gene primer amplification, nucleated cell counts were estimated. Profiled with immunoSEQ multiplex PCR; TCRdb holds only in-frame clones, not every one. V, J and clone size reflect that table, while D and trimming were determined from the DNA. The sample has 100,000 to 150,000 clones, less than 90% seen once. This clone was seen a few times. The genes are TRBV18 and TRBJ2-5; unclear D gene. Sequencing was performed on peripheral blood. This clonotype was sampled from a man older than 75 with active or convalescent COVID-19. The DNA for the CDR3 is TGTGCCAGCTCACCGGTCGGGGAGACCCAGTACTTC. It yields the protein CASSPVGETQYF.